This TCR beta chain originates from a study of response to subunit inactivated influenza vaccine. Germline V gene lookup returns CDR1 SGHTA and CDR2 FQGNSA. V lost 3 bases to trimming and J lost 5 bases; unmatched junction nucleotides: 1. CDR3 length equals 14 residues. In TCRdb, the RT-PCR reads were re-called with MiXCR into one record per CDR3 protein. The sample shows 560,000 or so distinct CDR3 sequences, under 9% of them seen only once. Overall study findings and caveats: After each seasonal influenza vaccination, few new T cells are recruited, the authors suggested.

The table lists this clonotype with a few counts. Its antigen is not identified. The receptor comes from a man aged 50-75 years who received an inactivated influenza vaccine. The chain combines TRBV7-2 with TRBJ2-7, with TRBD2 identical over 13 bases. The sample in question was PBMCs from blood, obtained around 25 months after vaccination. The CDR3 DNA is TGTGCCAGCAGCTTGACTAGCGGGAGGAACGAGCAGTACTTC. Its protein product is CASSLTSGRNEQYF.